This T cell receptor (beta chain) was recovered during a study of cytomegalovirus exposure and HLA in healthy donors. Regarding the study as a whole: Sequencing likely produced, as an artifact, a cluster of highly shared sequence variants. Later, an analysis showed that TCR beta chains associated with HLA were more clonally expanded than others that were equally common. A later analysis linked a missense variant in DCLRE1C to the trimming of TCR beta V and J genes.

13 Jbeta primers and 60 Vbeta primers were used for the PCR. Per the original methods: Unique TCR beta chains numbered 60 million to 100 million in a later analysis, with about 11 million shared. Profiled with immunoSEQ multiplex PCR; TCRdb holds only in-frame clones, not every one. The D gene and trimming were derived from the DNA, and the V and J assignments and clone size from that table. The repertoire holds roughly 56,000 clones, with 75% to 85% as singletons. Germline V gene data show CDR1 as SQVTM and CDR2 as ANQGSEA. V was clipped by 3 bases and J by 5 bases, with 11 bases between them. This CDR3 spans 12 amino acids. A remark on this clone: Its antigen is not identified.

This sequence was found in a man aged 45-60 years in good health and CMV-seropositive. What was sequenced was PBMCs. The genes are TRBV29-1 and TRBJ2-7; D is undetermined. Written as DNA, the CDR3 is TGCAGCGTTGATTCCGGGTCCCACGAGCAGTACTTC. It codes for CSVDSGSHEQYF.